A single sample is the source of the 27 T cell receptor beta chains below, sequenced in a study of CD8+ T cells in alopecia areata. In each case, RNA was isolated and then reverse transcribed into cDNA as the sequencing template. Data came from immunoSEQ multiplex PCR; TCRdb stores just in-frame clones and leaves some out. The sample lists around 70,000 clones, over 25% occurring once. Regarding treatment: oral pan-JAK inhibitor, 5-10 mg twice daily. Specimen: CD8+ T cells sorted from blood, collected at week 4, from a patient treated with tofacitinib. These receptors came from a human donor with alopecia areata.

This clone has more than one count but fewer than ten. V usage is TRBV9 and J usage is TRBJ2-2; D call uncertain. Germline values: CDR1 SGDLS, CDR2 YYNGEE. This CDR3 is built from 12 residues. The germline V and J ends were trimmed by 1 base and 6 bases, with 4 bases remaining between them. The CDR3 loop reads CASSVSPGELFF. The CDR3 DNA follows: TGTGCCAGCAGCGTAAGTCCCGGGGAGCTGTTTTTT.

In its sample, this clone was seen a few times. The CDR3 DNA sequence: TGTGCCAGCAGCGCCGGGACACCCCCTGGGAATGAGCAGTTCTTC. It codes for CASSAGTPPGNEQFF. The rearrangement links TRBV7-2 to TRBJ2-1, with D perhaps matching TRBD1 (6 bases). The CDR3 consists of 15 residues. Looked up from germline, CDR1 is SGHTA and CDR2 is FQGNSA. V was clipped by 5 bases and J by 7 bases, with 18 bases between them. The whole variable domain, remainder taken from reference TRBV7-2 and TRBJ2-1, is GAGVSQSPSNKVTEKGKDVELRCDPISGHTALYWYRQSLGQGLEFLIYFQGNSAPDKSGLPSDRFSAERTGGSVSTLTIQRTQQEDSAVYLCASSAGTPPGNEQFFGPGTRLTVL.

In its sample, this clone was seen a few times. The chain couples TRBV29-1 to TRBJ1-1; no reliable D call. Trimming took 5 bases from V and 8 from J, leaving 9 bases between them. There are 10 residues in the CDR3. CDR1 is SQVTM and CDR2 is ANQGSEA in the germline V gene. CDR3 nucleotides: TGCAGCGTTCGGTTGGAGGAAGCTTTCTTT. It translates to CSVRLEEAFF.

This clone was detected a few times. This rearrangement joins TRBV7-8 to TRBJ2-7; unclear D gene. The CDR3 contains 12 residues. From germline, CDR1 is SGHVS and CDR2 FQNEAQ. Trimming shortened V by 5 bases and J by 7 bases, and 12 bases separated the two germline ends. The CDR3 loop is CASSPSLGEQYF. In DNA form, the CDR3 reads TGTGCCAGCAGCCCGAGTCTAGGTGAGCAGTACTTC.

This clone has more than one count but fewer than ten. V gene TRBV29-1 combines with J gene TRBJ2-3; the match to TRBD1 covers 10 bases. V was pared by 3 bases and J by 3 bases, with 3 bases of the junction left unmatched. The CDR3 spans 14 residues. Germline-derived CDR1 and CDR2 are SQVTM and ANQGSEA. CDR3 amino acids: CSVDRDRGTDTQYF. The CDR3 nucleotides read TGCAGCGTTGACCGGGACAGGGGAACAGATACGCAGTATTTT.

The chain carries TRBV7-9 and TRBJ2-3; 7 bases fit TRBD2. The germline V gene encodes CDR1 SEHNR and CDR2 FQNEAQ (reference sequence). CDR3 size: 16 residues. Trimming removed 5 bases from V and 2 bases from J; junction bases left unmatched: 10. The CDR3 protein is CASSAPTSSPTDTQYF. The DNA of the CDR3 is TGTGCCAGCAGCGCCCCGACTAGCAGCCCCACAGATACGCAGTATTTT.

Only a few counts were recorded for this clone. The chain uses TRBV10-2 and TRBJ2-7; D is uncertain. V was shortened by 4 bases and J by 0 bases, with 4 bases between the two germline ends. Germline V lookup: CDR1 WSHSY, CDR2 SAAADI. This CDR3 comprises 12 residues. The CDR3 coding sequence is TGCGCCAGCAGTGTCAGCTCCTACGAGCAGTACTTC. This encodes CASSVSSYEQYF.

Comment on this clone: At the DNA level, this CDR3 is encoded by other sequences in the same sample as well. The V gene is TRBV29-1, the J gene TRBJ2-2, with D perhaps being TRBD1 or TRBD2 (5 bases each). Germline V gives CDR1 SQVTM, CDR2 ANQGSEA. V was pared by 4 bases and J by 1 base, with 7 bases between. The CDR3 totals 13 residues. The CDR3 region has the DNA TGCAGCGTTGTTGGGGGGAACACCGGGGAGCTGTTTTTT. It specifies CSVVGGNTGELFF.

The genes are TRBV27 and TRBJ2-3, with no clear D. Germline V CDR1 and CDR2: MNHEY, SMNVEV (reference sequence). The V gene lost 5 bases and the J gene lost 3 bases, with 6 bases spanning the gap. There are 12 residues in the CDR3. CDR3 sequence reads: CASSPMTDTQYF. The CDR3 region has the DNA TGTGCCAGCAGTCCGATGACAGATACGCAGTATTTT.

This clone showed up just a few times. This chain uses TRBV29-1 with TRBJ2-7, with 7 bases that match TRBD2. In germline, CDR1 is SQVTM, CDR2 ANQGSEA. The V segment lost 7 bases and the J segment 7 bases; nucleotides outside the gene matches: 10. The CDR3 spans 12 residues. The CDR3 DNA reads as TGCAGCGGCCAGGGCCGGGGAGGGGAGCAGTACTTC. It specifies CSGQGRGGEQYF.

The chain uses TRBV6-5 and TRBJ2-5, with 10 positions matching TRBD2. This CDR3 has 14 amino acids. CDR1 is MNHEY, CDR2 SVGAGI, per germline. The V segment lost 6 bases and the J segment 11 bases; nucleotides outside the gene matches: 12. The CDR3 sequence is CASSPTSGPREQYF. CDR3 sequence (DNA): TGTGCCAGCAGCCCGACTAGCGGGCCGCGGGAGCAGTACTTC.

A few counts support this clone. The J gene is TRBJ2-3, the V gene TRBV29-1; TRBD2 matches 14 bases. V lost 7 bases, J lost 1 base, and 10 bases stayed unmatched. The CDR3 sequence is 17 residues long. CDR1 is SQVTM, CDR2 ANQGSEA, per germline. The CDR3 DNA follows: TGCAGCGAGCTGGGGGGACTAGCGGGAGCGGGCACAGATACGCAGTATTTT. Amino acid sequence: CSELGGLAGAGTDTQYF.

As DNA, the CDR3 is TGCAGCGTACCGGGACAGGGGGGTGGCTACACCTTC. It codes for CSVPGQGGGYTF. The chain couples TRBV29-1 to TRBJ1-2; TRBD1 matches at 11 bases. The CDR3 is 12 amino acids. Germline lookup yields CDR1 SQVTM and CDR2 ANQGSEA. V lost 6 bases to trimming and J lost 7 bases; unmatched junction nucleotides: 4.

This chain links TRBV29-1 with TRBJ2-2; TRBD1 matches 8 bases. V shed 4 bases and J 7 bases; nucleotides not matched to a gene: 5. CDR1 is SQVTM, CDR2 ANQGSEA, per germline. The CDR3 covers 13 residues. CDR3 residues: CSVGTGFGGELFF. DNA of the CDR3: TGCAGCGTTGGGACAGGGTTTGGCGGGGAGCTGTTTTTT.

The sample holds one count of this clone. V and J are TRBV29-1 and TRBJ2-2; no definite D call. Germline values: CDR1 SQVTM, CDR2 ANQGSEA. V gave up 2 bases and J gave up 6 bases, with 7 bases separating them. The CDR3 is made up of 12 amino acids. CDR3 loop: CSVEWFAGELFF. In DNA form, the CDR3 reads TGCAGCGTTGAATGGTTTGCCGGGGAGCTGTTTTTT.

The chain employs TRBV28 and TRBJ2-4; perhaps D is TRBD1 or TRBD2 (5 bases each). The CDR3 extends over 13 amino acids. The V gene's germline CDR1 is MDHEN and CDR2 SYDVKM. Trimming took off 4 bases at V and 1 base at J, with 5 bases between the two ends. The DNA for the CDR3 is TGTGCCAGCAGTTGGGGGGCCAAAAACATTCAGTACTTC. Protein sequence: CASSWGAKNIQYF. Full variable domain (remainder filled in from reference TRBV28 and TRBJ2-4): DVKVTQSSRYLVKRTGEKVFLECVQDMDHENMFWYRQDPGLGLRLIYFSYDVKMKEKGDIPEGYSVSREKKERFSLILESASTNQTSMYLCASSWGAKNIQYFGAGTRLSVL.

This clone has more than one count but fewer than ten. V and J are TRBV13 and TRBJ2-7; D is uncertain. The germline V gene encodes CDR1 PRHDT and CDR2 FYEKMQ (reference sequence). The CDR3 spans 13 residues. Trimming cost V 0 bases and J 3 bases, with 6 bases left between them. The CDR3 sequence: CASSLGKSYEQYF. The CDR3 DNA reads TGTGCCAGCAGCTTAGGAAAGAGCTACGAGCAGTACTTC.

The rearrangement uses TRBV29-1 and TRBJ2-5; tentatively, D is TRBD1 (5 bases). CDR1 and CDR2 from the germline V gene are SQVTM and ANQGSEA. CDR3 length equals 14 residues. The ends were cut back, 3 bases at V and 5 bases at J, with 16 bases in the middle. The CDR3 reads CSVESPGRSETQYF. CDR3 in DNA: TGCAGCGTTGAGAGCCCAGGGCGTTCGGAGACCCAGTACTTC.

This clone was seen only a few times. The chain's CDR3 is CAWSVNSLYYEQYF. CDR3 coding DNA: TGTGCCTGGAGTGTTAACAGCCTCTACTACGAGCAGTACTTC. V usage is TRBV30 and J usage is TRBJ2-7, with no clear D. The length of the CDR3 is 14 residues. Germline V lookup: CDR1 GTSNPN, CDR2 SVGIG (reference sequence). Between the trimmed V and J ends, which lost 0 bases and 3 bases, there was a span of 12 bases.

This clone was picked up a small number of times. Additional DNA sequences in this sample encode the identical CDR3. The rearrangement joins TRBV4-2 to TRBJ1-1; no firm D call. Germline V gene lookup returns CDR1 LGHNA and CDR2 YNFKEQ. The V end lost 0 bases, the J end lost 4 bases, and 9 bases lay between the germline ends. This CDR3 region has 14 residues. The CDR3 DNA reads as TGTGCCAGCAGCCAAGATCGGGCGGGCACTGAAGCTTTCTTT. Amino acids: CASSQDRAGTEAFF.

The CDR3 loop is CAGGKNTEAFF. The DNA for the CDR3 is TGTGCCGGGGGAAAGAACACTGAAGCTTTCTTT. The chain uses TRBV30 and TRBJ1-1; weak D call: TRBD1 (5 bases). Trimming pared 8 bases from V and 1 base from J, leaving 8 bases between. Germline V lookup: CDR1 GTSNPN, CDR2 SVGIG (reference sequence). CDR3 size: 11 residues. Full variable domain (outside the CDR3, taken from reference TRBV30 and TRBJ1-1): SQTIHQWPATLVQPVGSPLSLECTVEGTSNPNLYWYRQAAGRGLQLLFYSVGIGQISSEVPQNLSASRPQDRQFILSSKKLLLSDSGFYLCAGGKNTEAFFGQGTRLTVV.

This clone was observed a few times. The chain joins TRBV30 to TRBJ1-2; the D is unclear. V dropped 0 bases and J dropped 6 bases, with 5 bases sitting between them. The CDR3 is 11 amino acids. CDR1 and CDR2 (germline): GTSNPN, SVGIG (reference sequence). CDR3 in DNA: TGTGCCTGGAGTGTTGTAGATGGCTACACCTTC. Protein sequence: CAWSVVDGYTF.

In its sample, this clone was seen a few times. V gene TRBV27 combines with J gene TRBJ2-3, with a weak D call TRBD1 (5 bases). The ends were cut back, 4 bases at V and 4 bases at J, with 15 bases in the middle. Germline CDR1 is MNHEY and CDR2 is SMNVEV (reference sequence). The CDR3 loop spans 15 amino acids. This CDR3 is CASSYLGAGPDTQYF. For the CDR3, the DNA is TGTGCCAGCAGTTATTTAGGGGCTGGGCCAGATACGCAGTATTTT.

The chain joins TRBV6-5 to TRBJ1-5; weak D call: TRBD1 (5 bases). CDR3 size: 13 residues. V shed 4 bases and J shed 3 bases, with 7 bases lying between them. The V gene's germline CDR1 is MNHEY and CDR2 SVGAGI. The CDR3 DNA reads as TGTGCCAGCAGTTCGGGACTCAATCAGCCCCAGCATTTT. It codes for CASSSGLNQPQHF.

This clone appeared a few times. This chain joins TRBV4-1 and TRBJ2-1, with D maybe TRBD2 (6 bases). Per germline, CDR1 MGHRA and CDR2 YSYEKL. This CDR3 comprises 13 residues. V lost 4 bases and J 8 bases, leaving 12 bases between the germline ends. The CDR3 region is CASSLTGEDEQFF. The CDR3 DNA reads TGCGCCAGCAGCCTAACCGGGGAGGATGAGCAGTTCTTC.

DNA for the CDR3: TGCGGAGGGGCTTGGGGACAGGGTAACGAGCAGTACTTC. Protein: CGGAWGQGNEQYF. The rearrangement joins TRBV29-1 to TRBJ2-7; TRBD1 matches at 9 bases. The CDR3 has 13 residues. Germline V CDR1 and CDR2: SQVTM, ANQGSEA.

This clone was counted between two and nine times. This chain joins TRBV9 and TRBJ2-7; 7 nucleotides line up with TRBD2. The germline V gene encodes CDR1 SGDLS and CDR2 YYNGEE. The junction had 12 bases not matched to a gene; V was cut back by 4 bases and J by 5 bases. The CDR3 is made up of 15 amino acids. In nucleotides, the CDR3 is TGTGCCAGCAGCTTAAGAGCGGGGAGCCCAGACGAGCAGTACTTC. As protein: CASSLRAGSPDEQYF.